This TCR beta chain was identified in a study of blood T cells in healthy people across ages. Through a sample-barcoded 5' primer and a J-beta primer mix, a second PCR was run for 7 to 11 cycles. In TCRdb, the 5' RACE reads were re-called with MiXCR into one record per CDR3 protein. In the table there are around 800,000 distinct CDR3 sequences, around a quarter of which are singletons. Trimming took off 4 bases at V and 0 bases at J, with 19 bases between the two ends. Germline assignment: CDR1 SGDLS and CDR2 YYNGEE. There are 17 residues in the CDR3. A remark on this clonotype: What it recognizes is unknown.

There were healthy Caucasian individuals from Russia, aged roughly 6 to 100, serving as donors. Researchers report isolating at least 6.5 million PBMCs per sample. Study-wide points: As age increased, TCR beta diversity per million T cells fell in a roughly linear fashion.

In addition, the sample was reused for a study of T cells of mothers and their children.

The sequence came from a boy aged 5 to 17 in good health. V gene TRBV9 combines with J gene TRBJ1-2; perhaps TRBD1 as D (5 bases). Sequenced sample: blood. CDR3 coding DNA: TGTGCCAGCAGCTCCGGGGGGAGGTTCTCGGCTAACTATGGCTACACCTTC. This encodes CASSSGGRFSANYGYTF.